Below, one TCR beta chain is given with its context. Those who donated were healthy HIV-negative adults, with no recent acute infections or vaccinations reported. Germline V lookup: CDR1 ENHRY, CDR2 SYGVKD. Losses at the gene ends were 6 bases for V and 2 bases for J; bases not matched to a gene: 4. The CDR3 contains 15 residues. These data are taken from a study of shared clonotypes between healthy human individuals. Ten immunoSEQ deep assay plates held the unsorted PBMC DNA. Here immunoSEQ multiplex PCR was the method, and the copy in TCRdb shows in-frame clones only, minus some. The data show some 92,000 clones, less than 50% seen once.

Sequenced sample: PBMCs. The chain recombines TRBV10-3 with TRBJ2-2, with 9 bases matching TRBD2. The TCR originated in a woman in her forties in good health. Some clones in this sample may be carry-over from other donors' samples. Here the CDR3 reads CAISLAGFNTGELFF. The CDR3 DNA is TGTGCCATCAGCCTAGCGGGGTTCAACACCGGGGAGCTGTTTTTT.